A single count supports the clone carrying this T cell receptor beta chain. Sample-barcoded 5' priming and a J-beta primer mix drove a second PCR of roughly 7 to 11 cycles. Each sample provided no less than 2.5 million CDR3-containing paired-end reads. In TCRdb, the 5' RACE reads were re-called with MiXCR into one record per CDR3 protein. The sample lists roughly 1,300,000 distinct CDR3 sequences; roughly 60% were seen once. The total RNA that was extracted per sample amounted to at least 6 micrograms. The record originates from a study of blood T cells in healthy people across ages. This CDR3 contains 16 residues. Germline values: CDR1 SEHNR, CDR2 FQNEAQ (reference sequence). V lost 0 bases and J 2 bases, leaving 13 bases between the germline ends.

The chain employs TRBV7-9 and TRBJ2-5; D may match TRBD1 or TRBD2 (6 bases each). The sequencing sample was made of blood. The sequence was obtained from a young man in good health. CDR3 DNA sequence: TGTGCCAGCAGCTTAGCGGTCGGGGGCGGGCAAGAGACCCAGTACTTC. Its translation is CASSLAVGGGQETQYF.